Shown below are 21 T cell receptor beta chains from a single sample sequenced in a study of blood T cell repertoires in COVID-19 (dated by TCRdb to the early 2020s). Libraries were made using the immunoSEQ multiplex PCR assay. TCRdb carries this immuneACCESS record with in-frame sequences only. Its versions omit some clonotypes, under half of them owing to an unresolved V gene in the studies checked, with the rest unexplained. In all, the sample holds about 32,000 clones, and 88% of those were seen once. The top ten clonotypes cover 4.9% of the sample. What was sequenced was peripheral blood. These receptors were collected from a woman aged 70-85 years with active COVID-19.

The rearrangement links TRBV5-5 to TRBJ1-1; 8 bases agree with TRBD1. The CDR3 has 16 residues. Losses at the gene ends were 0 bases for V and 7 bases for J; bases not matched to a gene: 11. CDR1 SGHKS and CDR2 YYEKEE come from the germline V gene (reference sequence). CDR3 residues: CASSLGTGGVWGEAFF. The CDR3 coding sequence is TGTGCCAGCAGCTTGGGAACAGGGGGAGTATGGGGTGAAGCTTTCTTT.

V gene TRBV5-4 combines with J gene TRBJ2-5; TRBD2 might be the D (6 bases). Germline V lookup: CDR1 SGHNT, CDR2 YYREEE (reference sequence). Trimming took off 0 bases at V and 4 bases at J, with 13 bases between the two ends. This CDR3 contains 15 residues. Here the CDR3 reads CASSLGGDGGETQYF. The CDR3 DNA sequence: TGTGCCAGCAGCTTGGGCGGGGACGGAGGAGAGACCCAGTACTTC.

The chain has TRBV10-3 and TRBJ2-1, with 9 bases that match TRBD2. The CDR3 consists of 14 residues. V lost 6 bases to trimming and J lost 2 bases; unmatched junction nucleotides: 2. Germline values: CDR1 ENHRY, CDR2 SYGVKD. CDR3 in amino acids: CAIRSGGPYNEQFF. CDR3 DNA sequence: TGTGCCATCAGAAGCGGGGGGCCCTACAATGAGCAGTTCTTC.

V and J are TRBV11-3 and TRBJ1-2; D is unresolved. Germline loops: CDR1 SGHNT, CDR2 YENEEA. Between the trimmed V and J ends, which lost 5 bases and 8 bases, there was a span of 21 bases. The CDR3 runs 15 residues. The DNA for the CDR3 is TGTGCCAGCAGCCCCGCGATGAGTACCGGAGGGGGCTACACCTTC. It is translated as CASSPAMSTGGGYTF.

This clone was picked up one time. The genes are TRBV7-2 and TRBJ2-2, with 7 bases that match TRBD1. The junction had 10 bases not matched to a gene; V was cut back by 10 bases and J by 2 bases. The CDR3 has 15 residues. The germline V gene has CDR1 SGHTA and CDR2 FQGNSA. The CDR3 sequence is CATTKTGINTGELFF. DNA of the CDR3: TGTGCCACCACAAAGACAGGGATCAACACCGGGGAGCTGTTTTTT.

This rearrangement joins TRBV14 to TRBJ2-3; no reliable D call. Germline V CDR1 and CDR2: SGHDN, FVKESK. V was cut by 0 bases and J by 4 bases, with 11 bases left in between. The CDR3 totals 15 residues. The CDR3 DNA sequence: TGTGCCAGCAGCCAAGATCGCGCGCGCGCAGATACGCAGTATTTT. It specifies CASSQDRARADTQYF.

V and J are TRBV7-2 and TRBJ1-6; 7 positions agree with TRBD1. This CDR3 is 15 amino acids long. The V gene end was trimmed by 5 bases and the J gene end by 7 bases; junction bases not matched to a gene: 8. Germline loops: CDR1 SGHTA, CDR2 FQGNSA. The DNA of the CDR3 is TGTGCCAGCAGCGCCCACGAGGGGGCCAATTCACCCCTCCACTTT. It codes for CASSAHEGANSPLHF.

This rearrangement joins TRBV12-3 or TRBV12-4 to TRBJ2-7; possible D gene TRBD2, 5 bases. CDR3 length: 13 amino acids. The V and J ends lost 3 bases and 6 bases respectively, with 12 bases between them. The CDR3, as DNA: TGTGCCAGCAGTTTTCTAACCGGAGGCGAGCAGTACTTC. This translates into CASSFLTGGEQYF.

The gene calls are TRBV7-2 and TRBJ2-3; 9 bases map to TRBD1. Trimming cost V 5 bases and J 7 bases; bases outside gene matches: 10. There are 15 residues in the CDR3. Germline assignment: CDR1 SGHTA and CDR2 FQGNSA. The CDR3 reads CASSGRDRDAYTQYF. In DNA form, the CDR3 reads TGTGCCAGCAGCGGACGGGACAGGGATGCTTATACGCAGTATTTT.

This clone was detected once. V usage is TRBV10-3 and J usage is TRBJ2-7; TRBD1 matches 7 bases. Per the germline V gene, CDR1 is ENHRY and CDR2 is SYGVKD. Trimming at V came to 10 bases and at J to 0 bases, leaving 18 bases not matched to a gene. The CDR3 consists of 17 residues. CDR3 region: CATDGRDSQKNSYEQYF. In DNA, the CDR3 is TGTGCCACTGACGGACGGGACAGCCAAAAAAACTCCTACGAGCAGTACTTC.

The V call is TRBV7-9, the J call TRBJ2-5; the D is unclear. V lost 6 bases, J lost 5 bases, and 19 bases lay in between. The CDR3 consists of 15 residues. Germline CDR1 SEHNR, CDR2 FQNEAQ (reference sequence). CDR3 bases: TGTGCCAGCAGTTCAATCCTTAGCAATCGCGAGACCCAGTACTTC. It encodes CASSSILSNRETQYF.

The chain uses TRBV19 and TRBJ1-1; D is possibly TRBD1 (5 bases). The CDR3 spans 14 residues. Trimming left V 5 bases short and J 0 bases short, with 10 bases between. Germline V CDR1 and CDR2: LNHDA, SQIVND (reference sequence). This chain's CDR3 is CASSDDRMNTEAFF. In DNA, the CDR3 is TGTGCCAGTAGTGACGACAGAATGAACACTGAAGCTTTCTTT.

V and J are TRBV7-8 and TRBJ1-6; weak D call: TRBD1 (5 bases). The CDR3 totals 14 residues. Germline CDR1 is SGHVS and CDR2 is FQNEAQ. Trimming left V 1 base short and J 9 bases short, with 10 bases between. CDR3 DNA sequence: TGTGCCAGCAGCTTAGTAGGGGTTAGTTCACCCCTCCACTTT. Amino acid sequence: CASSLVGVSSPLHF.

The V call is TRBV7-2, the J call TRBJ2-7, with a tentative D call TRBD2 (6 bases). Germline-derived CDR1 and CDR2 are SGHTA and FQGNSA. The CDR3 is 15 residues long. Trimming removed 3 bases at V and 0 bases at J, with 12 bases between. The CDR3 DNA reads TGTGCCAGCAGCTTTTCACTAGCCACCTCCTACGAGCAGTACTTC. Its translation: CASSFSLATSYEQYF.

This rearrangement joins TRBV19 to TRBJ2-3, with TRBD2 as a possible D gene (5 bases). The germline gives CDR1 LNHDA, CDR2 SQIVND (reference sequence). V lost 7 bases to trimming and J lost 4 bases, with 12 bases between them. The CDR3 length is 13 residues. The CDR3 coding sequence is TGTGCCAGTAAGGGTTCGGGGTCAGATACGCAGTATTTT. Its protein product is CASKGSGSDTQYF. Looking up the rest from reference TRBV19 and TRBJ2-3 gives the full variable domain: DGGITQSPKYLFRKEGQNVTLSCEQNLNHDAMYWYRQDPGQGLRLIYYSQIVNDFQKGDIAEGYSVSREKKESFPLTVTSAQKNPTAFYLCASKGSGSDTQYFGPGTRLTVL.

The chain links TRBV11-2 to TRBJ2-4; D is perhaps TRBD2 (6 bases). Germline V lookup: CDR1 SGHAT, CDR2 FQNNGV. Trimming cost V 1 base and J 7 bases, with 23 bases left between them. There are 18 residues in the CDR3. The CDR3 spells CASSLGLFTGAGGNIQYF. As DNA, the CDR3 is TGTGCCAGCAGCTTAGGGCTTTTCACGGGAGCCGGTGGGAACATTCAGTACTTC.

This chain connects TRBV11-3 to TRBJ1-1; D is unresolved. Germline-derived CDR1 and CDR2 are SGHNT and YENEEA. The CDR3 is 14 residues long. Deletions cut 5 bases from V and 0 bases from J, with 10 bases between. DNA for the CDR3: TGTGCCAGCAGCCAGCAGACAATGAACACTGAAGCTTTCTTT. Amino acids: CASSQQTMNTEAFF.

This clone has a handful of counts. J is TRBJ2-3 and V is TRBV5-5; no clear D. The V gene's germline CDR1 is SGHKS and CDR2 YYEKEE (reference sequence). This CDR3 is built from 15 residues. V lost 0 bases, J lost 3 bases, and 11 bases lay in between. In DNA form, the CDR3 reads TGTGCCAGCAGCTTGGTATTGAGGCCAACAGATACGCAGTATTTT. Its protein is CASSLVLRPTDTQYF.

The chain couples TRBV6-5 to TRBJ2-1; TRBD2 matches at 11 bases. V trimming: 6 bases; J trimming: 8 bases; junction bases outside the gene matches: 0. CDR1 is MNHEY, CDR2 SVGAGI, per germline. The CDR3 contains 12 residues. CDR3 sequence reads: CASRTSGDEQFF. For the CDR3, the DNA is TGTGCCAGCAGGACTAGCGGGGATGAGCAGTTCTTC.

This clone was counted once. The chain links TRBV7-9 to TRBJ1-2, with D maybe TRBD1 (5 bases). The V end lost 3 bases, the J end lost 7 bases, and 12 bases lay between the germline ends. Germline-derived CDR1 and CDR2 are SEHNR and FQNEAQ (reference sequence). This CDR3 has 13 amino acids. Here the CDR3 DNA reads TGTGCCAGCAGCTTGGGGGTCGGGGGTGGCTACACCTTC. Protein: CASSLGVGGGYTF.

The CDR3, as DNA: TGTGCCAGCACTCGGGTGGAATGGGGACTAGCGGGGTACACCGGGGAGCTGTTTTTT. This codes for CASTRVEWGLAGYTGELFF. The chain has TRBV11-3 and TRBJ2-2; TRBD2 agrees at 13 bases. Per germline, CDR1 SGHNT and CDR2 YENEEA. This CDR3 contains 19 residues. V lost 7 bases to trimming and J lost 3 bases; unmatched junction nucleotides: 14.